This TCR beta chain was observed in a study of identical twins. Whole-study findings and limits: Abundant beta clonotypes from cord blood bore fewer insertions; memory repertoires lacked this pattern.

A universal primer site was incorporated via template switching, and the cDNA contained unique molecular identifiers. Using its own MiXCR run on the 5' RACE reads, TCRdb lists one record per CDR3 protein. This table holds roughly 200,000 distinct CDR3 sequences, approximately 15% found once. About this clonotype itself: Its specificity is not known.

This CDR3 comprises 17 residues. Germline values: CDR1 LGHNA, CDR2 YSLEER. V gave up 1 base and J gave up 7 bases; unmatched junction bases: 6. The data were also submitted as part of a second study, on T cells expressing NK-cell markers. This second report adds: Dominant NKG2C+ clonotypes accounted for 1.0-7.0% of CD8+ T cells in about six donors.

The chain recombines TRBV4-3 with TRBJ2-2, with 13 nucleotides matching TRBD2. The TCR originated in a young woman in good health. The sequenced sample consisted of CD8+ T cells sorted from blood. CDR3 in amino acids: CASSQALAGGPSGELFF. The CDR3 coding sequence is TGCGCCAGCAGCCAAGCACTAGCGGGAGGGCCAAGCGGGGAGCTGTTTTTT.